This paragraph covers one TCR beta chain sequence. The CDR3 runs 22 residues. J was trimmed by 1 base and V by 5 bases; bases with no gene match: 21. Germline-derived CDR1 and CDR2 are LGHNT and FRNRAP. This sample is drawn from a study of resident and recirculating memory T cells in vitiligo. About the study: Shave-biopsy epidermis from lesional and nonlesional skin was sequenced alongside PBMCs.

Stable patients also lacked confetti depigmentation, a sign of active vitiligo. Sequencing used immunoSEQ multiplex PCR; TCRdb keeps in-frame clones, though not all of them. This sample yields 55,000 to 75,000 clones, of which approximately 90% are seen a single time; 4% to 5.5% belongs to the top ten. The chain joins TRBV12-5 to TRBJ1-4; 11 positions match TRBD1. The sample was blood. The sequence was obtained from a male donor with vitiligo. CDR3 bases: TGTGCTAGTGGTCTCTTCATCCGGACAGGGGGCCTCAACCGGAAAACTAATGAAAAACTGTTTTTT. Residues: CASGLFIRTGGLNRKTNEKLFF.